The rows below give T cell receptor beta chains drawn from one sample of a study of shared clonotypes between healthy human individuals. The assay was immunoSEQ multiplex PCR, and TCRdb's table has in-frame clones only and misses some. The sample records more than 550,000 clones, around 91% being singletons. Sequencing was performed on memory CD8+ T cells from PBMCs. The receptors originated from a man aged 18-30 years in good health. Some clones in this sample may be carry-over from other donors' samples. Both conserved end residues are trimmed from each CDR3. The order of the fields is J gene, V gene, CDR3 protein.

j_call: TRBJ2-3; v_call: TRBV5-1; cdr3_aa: ASSLISGVVDTQY
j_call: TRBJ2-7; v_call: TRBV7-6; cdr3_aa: ASSEGTPYEQY
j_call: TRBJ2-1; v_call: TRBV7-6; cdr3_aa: ASGTSGSPIGDEQF
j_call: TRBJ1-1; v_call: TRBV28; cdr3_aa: ASSQDPATEAF
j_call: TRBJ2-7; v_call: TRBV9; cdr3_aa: ASSVGGVGESYEQY
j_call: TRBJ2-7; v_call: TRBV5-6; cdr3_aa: ASSLQGSYEQY
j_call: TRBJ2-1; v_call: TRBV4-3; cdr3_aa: ASSQEGTGDFNEQF
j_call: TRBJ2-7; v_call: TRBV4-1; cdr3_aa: ASSPPGGGYEQY
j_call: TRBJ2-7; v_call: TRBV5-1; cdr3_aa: ASSLERGYEQY
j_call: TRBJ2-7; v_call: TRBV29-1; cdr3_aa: SVVQGGSYEQY
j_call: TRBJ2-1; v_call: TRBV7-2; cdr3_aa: ASSSHPAGFSNEQF
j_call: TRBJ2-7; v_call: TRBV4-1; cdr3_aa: ASSQVVDPGRYEQY
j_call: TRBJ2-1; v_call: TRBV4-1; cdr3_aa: ASSLGLAGAGHEQF
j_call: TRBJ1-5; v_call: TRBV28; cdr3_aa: ASTRDWGMVQPQH
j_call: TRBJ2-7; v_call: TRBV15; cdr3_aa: ATGPGEGVHEQY
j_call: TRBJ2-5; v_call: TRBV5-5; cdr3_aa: ASSLWYIQETQY
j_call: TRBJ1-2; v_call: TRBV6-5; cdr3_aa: ASSELGTHNGYT
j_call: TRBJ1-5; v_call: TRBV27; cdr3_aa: ASSFVGYGNQPQH
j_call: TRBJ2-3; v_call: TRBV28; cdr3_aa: ASSSSGRGPDTQY
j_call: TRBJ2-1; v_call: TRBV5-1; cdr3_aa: ASSWVGLAGGSYNEQF
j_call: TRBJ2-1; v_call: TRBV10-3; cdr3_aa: AISDTSYEQF
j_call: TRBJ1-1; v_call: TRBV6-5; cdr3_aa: ASSYLGAGQGAEAF
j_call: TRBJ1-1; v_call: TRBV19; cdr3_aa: ASSYTAMRARTEAF
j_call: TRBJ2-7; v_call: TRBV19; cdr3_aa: ASSMGTGQYEQY
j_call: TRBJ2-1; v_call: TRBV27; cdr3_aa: ASRTSASSYNEQF
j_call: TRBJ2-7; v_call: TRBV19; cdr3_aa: ASSISGFGGGRYEQY
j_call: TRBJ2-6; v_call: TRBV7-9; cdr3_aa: ASSLFESGANVLT
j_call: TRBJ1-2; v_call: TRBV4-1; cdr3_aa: ASSQELRDRGGYT
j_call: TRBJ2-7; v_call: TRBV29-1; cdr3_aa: SVADTYSYEQY
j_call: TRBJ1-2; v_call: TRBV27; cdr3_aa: ASSLGTGLSYGYT
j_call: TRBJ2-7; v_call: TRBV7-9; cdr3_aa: ASSLVPGQGVYEQY
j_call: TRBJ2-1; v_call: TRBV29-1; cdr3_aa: SVAAGVRNEQF
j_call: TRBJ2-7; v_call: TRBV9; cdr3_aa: ASSVGGTDYEQY
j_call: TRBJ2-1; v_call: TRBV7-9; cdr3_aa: ASSLGWGGAYNEQF
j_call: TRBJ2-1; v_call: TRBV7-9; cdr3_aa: ASSLLGAYNEQF
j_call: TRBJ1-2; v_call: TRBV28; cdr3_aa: ASSLTGVKGYT
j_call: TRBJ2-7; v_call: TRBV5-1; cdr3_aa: ASSFPGQGDEQY
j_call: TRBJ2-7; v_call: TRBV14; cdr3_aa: ASSQRTSGAARYEQY
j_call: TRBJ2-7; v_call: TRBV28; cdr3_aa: ASSLIRGYEQY
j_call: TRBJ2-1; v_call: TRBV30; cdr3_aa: GLREGYNEQF
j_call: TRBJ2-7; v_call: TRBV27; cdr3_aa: ASSSRIGDKPGLAGNDYEQY
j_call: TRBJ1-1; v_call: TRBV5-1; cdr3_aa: ASSLTLQTEAF
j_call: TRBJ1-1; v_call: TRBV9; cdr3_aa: ASSVGDSRSTEAF
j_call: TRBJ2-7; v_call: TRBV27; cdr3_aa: ASSLRGTEGPTYEQY
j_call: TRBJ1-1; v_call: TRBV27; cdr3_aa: ASSPSDVPYTEAF
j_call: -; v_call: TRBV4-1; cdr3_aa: ASSQVLRREGRNEQY